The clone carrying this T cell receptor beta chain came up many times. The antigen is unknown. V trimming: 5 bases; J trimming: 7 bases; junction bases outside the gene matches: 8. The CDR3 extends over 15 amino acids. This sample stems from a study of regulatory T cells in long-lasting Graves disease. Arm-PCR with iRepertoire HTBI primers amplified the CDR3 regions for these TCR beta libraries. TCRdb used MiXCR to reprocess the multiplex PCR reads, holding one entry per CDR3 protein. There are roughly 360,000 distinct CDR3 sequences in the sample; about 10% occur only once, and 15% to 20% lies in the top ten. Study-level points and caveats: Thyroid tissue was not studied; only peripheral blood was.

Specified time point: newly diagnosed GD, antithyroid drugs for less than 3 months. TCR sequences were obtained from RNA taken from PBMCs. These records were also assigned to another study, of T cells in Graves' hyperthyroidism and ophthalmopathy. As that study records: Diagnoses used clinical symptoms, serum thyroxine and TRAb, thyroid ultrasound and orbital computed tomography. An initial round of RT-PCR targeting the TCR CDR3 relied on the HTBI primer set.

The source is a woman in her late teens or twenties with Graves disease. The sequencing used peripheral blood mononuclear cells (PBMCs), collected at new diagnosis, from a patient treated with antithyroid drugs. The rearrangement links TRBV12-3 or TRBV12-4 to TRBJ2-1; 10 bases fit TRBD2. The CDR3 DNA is TGTGCCAGCAGTCTAAGCGGGAGGGCCGGGAATGAGCAGTTCTTC. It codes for CASSLSGRAGNEQFF.